One sample yielded the 10 T cell receptor beta chains listed below, sequenced in a study of T-cell memory formation after mild COVID-19. One entry per CDR3 protein, called by TCRdb with MiXCR from the 5' RACE reads. The sample lists some 150,000 distinct CDR3 sequences; about 6% were seen once. The specimen sequenced was PBMCs or a T cell subset sorted from them (not recorded which). These receptors were taken from an adult woman who had mild COVID-19 (a few samples of this study predate the infection). Cell type and time point are not known.

In this sample, this clonotype turned up many times. J is TRBJ1-2 and V is TRBV27; D not resolved. The CDR3 has 14 residues. Between the trimmed V and J ends, which lost 2 bases and 3 bases, there was a span of 10 bases. Germline CDR1 and CDR2: MNHEY and SMNVEV (reference sequence). CDR3 loop: CASSLGASHYGYTF. The CDR3 DNA sequence: TGTGCCAGCAGTTTAGGAGCCTCCCACTATGGCTACACCTTC.

This clonotype was counted at least ten times. V is TRBV7-2 and J is TRBJ2-1; no clear D gene. Trimming took off 5 bases at V and 14 bases at J, with 16 bases between the two ends. CDR3 size: 12 residues. Germline CDR1 SGHTA, CDR2 FQGNSA. The CDR3 region is CASSPGQNGKFF. In DNA, the CDR3 is TGTGCCAGCAGCCCCGGCCAGAATGGCAAGTTCTTC.

A few counts support this clonotype. The chain carries TRBV5-1 and TRBJ2-5, with D tentatively TRBD1 (7 bases). There are 15 residues in the CDR3. The V gene's germline CDR1 is SGHRS and CDR2 YFSETQ. V was clipped by 0 bases and J by 5 bases, with 14 bases between them. CDR3 sequence reads: CASSLETGRLETQYF. The CDR3 nucleotides read TGCGCCAGCAGCTTGGAGACAGGGAGGCTGGAGACCCAGTACTTC. The full variable domain, with the rest looked up from reference TRBV5-1 and TRBJ2-5, is KAGVTQTPRYLIKTRGQQVTLSCSPISGHRSVSWYQQTPGQGLQFLFEYFSETQRNKGNFPGRFSGRQFSNSRSEMNVSTLELGDSALYLCASSLETGRLETQYFGPGTRLLVL.

This clonotype was seen repeatedly, ten times or more. V usage is TRBV20-1 and J usage is TRBJ1-3; tentatively, D is TRBD1 (5 bases). The length of the CDR3 is 14 residues. Trimming left V 4 bases short and J 0 bases short, with 10 bases between. Germline CDR1 DFQATT, CDR2 SNEGSKA (reference sequence). As DNA, the CDR3 is TGCAGTGCTAAAAGGACAAGCTCTGGAAACACCATATATTTT. Translated: CSAKRTSSGNTIYF.

The chain is built from TRBV12-3 or TRBV12-4 and TRBJ1-1; D not certain. The CDR3 length is 15 residues. The germline V and J ends were trimmed by 4 bases and 0 bases, with 12 bases remaining between them. This chain's CDR3 is CASSSKLGMNTEAFF. The CDR3 DNA sequence: TGTGCCAGCAGTTCCAAGTTGGGCATGAACACTGAAGCTTTCTTT.

The rearrangement links TRBV10-3 to TRBJ2-1; 11 nucleotides line up with TRBD2. The CDR3 sequence is 19 residues long. V trimming: 4 bases; J trimming: 0 bases; junction bases outside the gene matches: 11. Germline lookup yields CDR1 ENHRY and CDR2 SYGVKD. CDR3 loop: CAISGGLAGGERSYNEQFF. CDR3 sequence (DNA): TGTGCCATCAGTGGAGGTCTAGCGGGAGGTGAGCGCTCCTACAATGAGCAGTTCTTC.

This clonotype showed up many times. The chain carries TRBV11-2 and TRBJ1-1, with D tentatively TRBD1 (5 bases). The germline gives CDR1 SGHAT, CDR2 FQNNGV. V gave up 5 bases and J gave up 2 bases, with 9 bases separating them. The CDR3 runs 13 residues. The CDR3 reads CASSRQSNTEAFF. In nucleotides, the CDR3 is TGTGCCAGCAGCCGACAGAGTAACACTGAAGCTTTCTTT.

The chain recombines TRBV6-6 with TRBJ2-1; 13 nucleotides align to TRBD2. Germline assignment: CDR1 MNHNY and CDR2 SVGAGI (reference sequence). The CDR3 totals 15 residues. The J segment lost 6 bases and the V segment lost 6 bases, leaving 5 bases of the junction unmatched. The DNA of the CDR3 is TGTGCCAGCAGAGAGGGACTAGCGGGAAGCAATGAGCAGTTCTTC. Protein sequence: CASREGLAGSNEQFF.

This clonotype was found many times. This rearrangement joins TRBV20-1 to TRBJ2-5, with TRBD1 matching over 8 bases. The V gene end was trimmed by 3 bases and the J gene end by 5 bases; junction bases not matched to a gene: 5. The CDR3 is 13 residues long. Germline CDR1 DFQATT, CDR2 SNEGSKA (reference sequence). The CDR3 loop reads CSASPRGRETQYF. Written as DNA, the CDR3 is TGCAGTGCTAGCCCCAGGGGGCGCGAGACCCAGTACTTC.

This clonotype was counted only a few times. The V and J genes are TRBV12-3 or TRBV12-4 and TRBJ1-3; no firm D call. The length of the CDR3 is 14 residues. Between the trimmed V and J ends, which lost 5 bases and 3 bases, there was a span of 11 bases. CDR3 sequence (DNA): TGTGCCAGCAGTCGAGAAGGAAATGGAAACACCATATATTTT. Amino acid sequence: CASSREGNGNTIYF.